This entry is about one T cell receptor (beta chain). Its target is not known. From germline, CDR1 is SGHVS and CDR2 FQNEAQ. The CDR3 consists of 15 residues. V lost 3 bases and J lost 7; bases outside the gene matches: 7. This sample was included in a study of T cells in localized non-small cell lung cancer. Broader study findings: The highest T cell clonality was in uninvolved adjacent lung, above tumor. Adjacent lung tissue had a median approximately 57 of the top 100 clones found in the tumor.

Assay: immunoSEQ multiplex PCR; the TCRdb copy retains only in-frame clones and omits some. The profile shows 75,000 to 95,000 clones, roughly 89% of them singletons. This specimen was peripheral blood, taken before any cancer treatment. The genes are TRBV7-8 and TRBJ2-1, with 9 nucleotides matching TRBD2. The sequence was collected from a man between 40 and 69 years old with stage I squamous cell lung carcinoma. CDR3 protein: CASSFGLAGTNEQFF. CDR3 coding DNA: TGTGCCAGCAGCTTTGGGCTAGCGGGGACGAATGAGCAGTTCTTC.